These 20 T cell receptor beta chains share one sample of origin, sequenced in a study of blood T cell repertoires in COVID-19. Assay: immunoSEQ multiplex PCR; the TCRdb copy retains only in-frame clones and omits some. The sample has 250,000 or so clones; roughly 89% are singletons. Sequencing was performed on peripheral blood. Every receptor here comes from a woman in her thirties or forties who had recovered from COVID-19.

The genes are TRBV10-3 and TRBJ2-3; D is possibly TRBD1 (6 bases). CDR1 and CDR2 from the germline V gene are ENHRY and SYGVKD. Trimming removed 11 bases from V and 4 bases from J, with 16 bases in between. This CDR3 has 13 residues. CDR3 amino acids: CALQGSNSDTQYF. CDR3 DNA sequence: TGTGCCTTACAGGGAAGTAACTCAGATACGCAGTATTTT.

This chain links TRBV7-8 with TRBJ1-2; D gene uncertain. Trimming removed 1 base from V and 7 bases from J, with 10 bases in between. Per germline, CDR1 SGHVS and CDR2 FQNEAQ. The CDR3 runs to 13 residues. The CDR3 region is CASSLEMFSGYTF. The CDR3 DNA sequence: TGTGCCAGCAGCTTAGAAATGTTCTCTGGCTACACCTTC.

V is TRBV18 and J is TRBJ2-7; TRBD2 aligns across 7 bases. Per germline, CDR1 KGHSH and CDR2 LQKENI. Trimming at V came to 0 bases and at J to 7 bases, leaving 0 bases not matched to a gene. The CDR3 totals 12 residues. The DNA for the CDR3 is TGTGCCAGCTCACCACCAGCGGGGGAGCAGTACGTC. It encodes CASSPPAGEQYV.

The CDR3 sequence is CASRAGLAGVEQFF. CDR3 nucleotides: TGTGCCAGCAGGGCTGGACTAGCGGGAGTAGAGCAGTTCTTC. The gene calls are TRBV2 and TRBJ2-1; 13 bases align to TRBD2. The CDR3 loop spans 14 amino acids. Trimming cost V 6 bases and J 10 bases; bases outside gene matches: 6. Germline assignment: CDR1 SNHLY and CDR2 FYNNEI.

The CDR3 reads CSAVRGAQYF. In DNA, the CDR3 is TGCAGTGCTGTTCGGGGAGCCCAGTACTTC. V is TRBV20-1 and J is TRBJ2-5, with a tentative D call TRBD2 (5 bases). CDR3 length: 10 residues. The V and J ends lost 5 bases and 9 bases respectively, with 10 bases between them. Per the germline V gene, CDR1 is DFQATT and CDR2 is SNEGSKA (reference sequence).

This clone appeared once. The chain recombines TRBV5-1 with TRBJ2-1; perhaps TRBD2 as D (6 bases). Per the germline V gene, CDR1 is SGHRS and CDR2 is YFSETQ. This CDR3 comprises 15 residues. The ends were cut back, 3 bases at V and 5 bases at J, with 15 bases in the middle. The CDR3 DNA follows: TGCGCCAGCAGCTCCTTTGGCGGGGAAAACAATGAGCAGTTCTTC. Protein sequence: CASSSFGGENNEQFF.

This CDR3 reads CASSYSSSGGFNGYTF. Here the CDR3 DNA reads TGTGCCAGCAGTTACTCGAGTTCGGGGGGCTTCAATGGCTACACCTTC. The chain uses TRBV6-6 and TRBJ1-2; D might be TRBD1 (6 bases). Per germline, CDR1 MNHNY and CDR2 SVGAGI (reference sequence). Trimming shortened V by 0 bases and J by 6 bases, and 17 bases separated the two germline ends. This CDR3 comprises 16 residues.

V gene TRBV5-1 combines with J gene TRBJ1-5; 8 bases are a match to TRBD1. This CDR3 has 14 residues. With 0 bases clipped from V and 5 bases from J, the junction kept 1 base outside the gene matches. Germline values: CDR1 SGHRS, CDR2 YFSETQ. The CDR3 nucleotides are TGCGCCAGCAGCTTGGAGACAGGGGATCAGCCCCAGCATTTT. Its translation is CASSLETGDQPQHF.

The CDR3 region is CSVVWGPGGTEAFF. For the CDR3, the DNA is TGCAGCGTTGTCTGGGGTCCAGGGGGCACTGAAGCTTTCTTT. This sequence joins TRBV29-1 and TRBJ1-1; 7 positions match TRBD1. In germline, CDR1 is SQVTM, CDR2 ANQGSEA. Losses at the gene ends were 4 bases for V and 4 bases for J; bases not matched to a gene: 9. The CDR3 totals 14 residues. The full variable domain, with the rest looked up from reference TRBV29-1 and TRBJ1-1, is SAVISQKPSRDICQRGTSLTIQCQVDSQVTMMFWYRQQPGQSLTLIATANQGSEATYESGFVIDKFPISRPNLTFSTLTVSNMSPEDSSIYLCSVVWGPGGTEAFFGQGTRLTVV.

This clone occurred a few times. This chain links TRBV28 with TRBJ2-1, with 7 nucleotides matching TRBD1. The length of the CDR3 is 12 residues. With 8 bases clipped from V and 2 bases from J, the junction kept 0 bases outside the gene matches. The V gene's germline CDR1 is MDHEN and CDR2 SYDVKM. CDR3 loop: CASQGAYNEQFF. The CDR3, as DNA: TGTGCCAGCCAGGGGGCCTACAATGAGCAGTTCTTC.

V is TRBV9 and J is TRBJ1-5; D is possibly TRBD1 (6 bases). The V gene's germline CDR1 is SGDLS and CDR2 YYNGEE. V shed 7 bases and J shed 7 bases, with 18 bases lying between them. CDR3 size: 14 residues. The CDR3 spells CASSEGGAGQPQHF. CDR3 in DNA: TGTGCCAGCTCGGAGGGGGGGGCGGGGCAGCCCCAGCATTTT.

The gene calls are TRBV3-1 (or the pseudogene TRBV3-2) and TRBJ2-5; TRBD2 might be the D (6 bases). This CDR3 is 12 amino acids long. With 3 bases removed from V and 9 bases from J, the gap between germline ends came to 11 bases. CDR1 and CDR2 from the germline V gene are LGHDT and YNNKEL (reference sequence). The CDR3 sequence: CASSQGGVAQYF. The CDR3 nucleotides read TGTGCCAGCAGCCAGGGGGGAGTCGCCCAGTACTTC.

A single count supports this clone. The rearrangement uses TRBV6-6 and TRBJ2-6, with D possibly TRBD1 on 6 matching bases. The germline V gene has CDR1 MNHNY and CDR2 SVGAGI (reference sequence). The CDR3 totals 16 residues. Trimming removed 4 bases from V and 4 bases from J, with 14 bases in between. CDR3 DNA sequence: TGTGCCAGCAGTTCGGCAGGGGAATTCGGGGCCAACGTCCTGACTTTC. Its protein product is CASSSAGEFGANVLTF.

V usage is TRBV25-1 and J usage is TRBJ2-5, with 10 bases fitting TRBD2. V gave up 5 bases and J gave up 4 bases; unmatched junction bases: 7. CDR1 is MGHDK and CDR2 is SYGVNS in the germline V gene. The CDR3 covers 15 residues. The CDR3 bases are TGTGCCAGCAGTCTTTCTAGCGGGAGAGGAGAGACCCAGTACTTC. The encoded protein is CASSLSSGRGETQYF.

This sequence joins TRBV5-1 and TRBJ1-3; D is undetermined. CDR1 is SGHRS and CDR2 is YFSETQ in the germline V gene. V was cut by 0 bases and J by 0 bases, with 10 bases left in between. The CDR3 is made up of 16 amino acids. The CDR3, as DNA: TGCGCCAGCAGCTTGGTTCCAGTTACCTCTGGAAACACCATATATTTT. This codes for CASSLVPVTSGNTIYF.

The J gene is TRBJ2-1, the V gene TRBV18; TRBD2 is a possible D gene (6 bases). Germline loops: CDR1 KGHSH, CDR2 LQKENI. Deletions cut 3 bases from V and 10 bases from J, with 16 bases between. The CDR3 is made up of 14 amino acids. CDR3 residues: CASSPGSGPKEQFF. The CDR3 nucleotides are TGTGCCAGCTCACCCGGGAGCGGTCCTAAAGAGCAGTTCTTC.

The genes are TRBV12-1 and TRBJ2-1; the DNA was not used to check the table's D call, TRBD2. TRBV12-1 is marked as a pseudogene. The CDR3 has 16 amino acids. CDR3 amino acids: CASSPRTSGQDNEQFF. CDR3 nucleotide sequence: TGTGCCAGCAGCCCCAGAACTAGCGGCCAGGACAATGAGCAGTTCTTC.

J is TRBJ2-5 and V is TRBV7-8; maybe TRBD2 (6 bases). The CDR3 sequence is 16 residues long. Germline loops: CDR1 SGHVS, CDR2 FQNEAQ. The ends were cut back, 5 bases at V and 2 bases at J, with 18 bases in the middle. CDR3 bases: TGTGCCAGCAGCCACCGGATAGCGGACATTCAAGAGACCCAGTACTTC. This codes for CASSHRIADIQETQYF.

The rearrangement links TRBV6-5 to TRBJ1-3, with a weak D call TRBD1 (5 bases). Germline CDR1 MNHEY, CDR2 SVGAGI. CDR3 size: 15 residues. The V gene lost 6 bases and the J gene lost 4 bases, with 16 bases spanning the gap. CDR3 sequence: CASRGPGRLGNTIYF. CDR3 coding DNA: TGTGCCAGCAGGGGGCCAGGGCGTTTAGGAAACACCATATATTTT.

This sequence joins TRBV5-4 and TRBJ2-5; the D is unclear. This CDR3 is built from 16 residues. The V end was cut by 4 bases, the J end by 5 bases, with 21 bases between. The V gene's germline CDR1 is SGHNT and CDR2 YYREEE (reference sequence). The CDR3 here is CASSPAALAVEETQYF. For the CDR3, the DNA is TGTGCCAGCAGCCCTGCTGCGTTGGCGGTTGAGGAGACCCAGTACTTC.